Listed below are T cell receptor beta chains from one sample, sequenced in a study of identical twins. One entry per CDR3 protein results from TCRdb running MiXCR on the 5' RACE reads. The table lists fewer than 550,000 distinct CDR3 sequences, roughly an eighth of them singletons. In addition, the sample was reused for a study of yellow fever vaccine responses in identical twins.

Sequenced material: CD4+ T cells sorted from blood. The receptors originated from a woman aged 18-29 years in good health. CDR3s include the opening cysteine and the closing phenylalanine or tryptophan. The order of the fields is CDR3 length, V gene, J gene, D gene, clone size, CDR3 protein, CDR3 DNA. D genes are given only for firm matches. Where a row states a size, it is once, few, many or the class of an expanded clone; other rows omit it.

cdr3_length: 14
v_call: TRBV12-3/TRBV12-4
j_call: TRBJ2-1
d_call: TRBD1
clone_size: .
cdr3_aa: CASTQTGSYNEQFF
cdr3_nt: TGTGCCAGCACCCAGACAGGGAGTTACAATGAGCAGTTCTTC

cdr3_length: 16
v_call: TRBV5-1
j_call: TRBJ2-3
d_call: .
clone_size: .
cdr3_aa: CASSWNSAASTDTQYF
cdr3_nt: TGCGCCAGCAGCTGGAATAGCGCTGCTAGCACAGATACGCAGTATTTT

cdr3_length: 13
v_call: TRBV20-1
j_call: TRBJ1-2
d_call: .
clone_size: many
cdr3_aa: CSARVVGNYGYTF
cdr3_nt: TGCAGTGCTAGAGTCGTGGGTAACTATGGCTACACCTTC

cdr3_length: 15
v_call: TRBV28
j_call: TRBJ1-5
d_call: .
clone_size: .
cdr3_aa: CASSSTDGYNQPQHF
cdr3_nt: TGTGCCAGCAGTTCGACCGACGGCTACAATCAGCCCCAGCATTTT

cdr3_length: 13
v_call: TRBV12-3/TRBV12-4
j_call: TRBJ1-5
d_call: .
clone_size: many
cdr3_aa: CASRGEISQPQHF
cdr3_nt: TGTGCCAGCAGGGGAGAAATTAGTCAGCCCCAGCATTTT

cdr3_length: 19
v_call: TRBV11-2
j_call: TRBJ2-3
d_call: TRBD2
clone_size: .
cdr3_aa: CASSLGVAGGIPYTDTQYF
cdr3_nt: TGTGCCAGCAGCCTGGGGGTAGCGGGGGGGATACCTTACACAGATACGCAGTATTTT

cdr3_length: 16
v_call: TRBV18
j_call: TRBJ1-4
d_call: TRBD1
clone_size: many
cdr3_aa: CASSPLPQGASEKLFF
cdr3_nt: TGTGCCAGCTCACCCCTCCCACAGGGGGCATCGGAAAAACTGTTTTTT

cdr3_length: 19
v_call: TRBV27
j_call: TRBJ2-6
d_call: TRBD2
clone_size: .
cdr3_aa: CASTYQTRRGMAGANVLTF
cdr3_nt: TGTGCCAGCACCTATCAAACAAGGCGGGGGATGGCTGGGGCCAACGTCCTGACTTTC

cdr3_length: 20
v_call: TRBV20-1
j_call: TRBJ2-1
d_call: TRBD1
clone_size: few
cdr3_aa: CSARDLFAGQAFSSYNEQFF
cdr3_nt: TGCAGTGCTAGAGATCTGTTCGCGGGACAGGCGTTTAGCTCCTACAATGAGCAGTTCTTC

cdr3_length: 14
v_call: TRBV12-3/TRBV12-4
j_call: TRBJ1-5
d_call: .
clone_size: .
cdr3_aa: CASSGQSGNQPQHF
cdr3_nt: TGTGCCAGCAGTGGACAGTCAGGCAATCAGCCCCAGCATTTT

cdr3_length: 13
v_call: TRBV7-7
j_call: TRBJ2-1
d_call: .
clone_size: .
cdr3_aa: CASSRDAYNEQFF
cdr3_nt: TGTGCTAGCAGCAGGGACGCGTACAATGAGCAGTTCTTC

cdr3_length: 15
v_call: TRBV12-3/TRBV12-4
j_call: TRBJ2-2
d_call: .
clone_size: few
cdr3_aa: CASSFGGKGTGELFF
cdr3_nt: TGTGCCAGCAGTTTCGGGGGCAAGGGCACCGGGGAGCTGTTTTTT

cdr3_length: 13
v_call: TRBV7-9
j_call: TRBJ2-1
d_call: .
clone_size: .
cdr3_aa: CASSATSYDEQFF
cdr3_nt: TGTGCCAGCAGCGCAACTAGCTACGATGAGCAGTTCTTC

cdr3_length: 9
v_call: TRBV20-1
j_call: TRBJ1-2
d_call: .
clone_size: .
cdr3_aa: CSASMGYTF
cdr3_nt: TGCAGTGCTTCTATGGGCTACACCTTC

cdr3_length: 11
v_call: TRBV7-2
j_call: TRBJ2-2
d_call: .
clone_size: .
cdr3_aa: CASSAYGELFF
cdr3_nt: TGTGCCAGCAGTGCCTATGGGGAGCTGTTTTTT

cdr3_length: 12
v_call: TRBV27
j_call: TRBJ2-5
d_call: .
clone_size: few
cdr3_aa: CASRSQGETQYF
cdr3_nt: TGTGCCAGCAGATCACAGGGTGAGACCCAGTACTTC

cdr3_length: 17
v_call: TRBV9
j_call: TRBJ2-1
d_call: TRBD2
clone_size: many
cdr3_aa: CASSVGGGGVYYNEQFF
cdr3_nt: TGTGCCAGCAGCGTAGGGGGCGGGGGGGTCTACTACAATGAGCAGTTCTTC

cdr3_length: 16
v_call: TRBV20-1
j_call: TRBJ2-7
d_call: .
clone_size: few
cdr3_aa: CSARWGGPTEDYEQYF
cdr3_nt: TGCAGTGCCAGATGGGGGGGCCCGACGGAGGACTACGAGCAGTACTTC

cdr3_length: 15
v_call: TRBV6-1
j_call: TRBJ2-7
d_call: .
clone_size: few
cdr3_aa: CASSQGQTPSYEQYF
cdr3_nt: TGTGCCAGCAGTCAAGGACAGACCCCTTCCTACGAGCAGTACTTC

cdr3_length: 12
v_call: TRBV2
j_call: TRBJ1-1
d_call: .
clone_size: .
cdr3_aa: CASSSWNTEAFF
cdr3_nt: TGTGCCAGCAGCTCCTGGAACACTGAAGCTTTCTTT

cdr3_length: 15
v_call: TRBV5-6
j_call: TRBJ2-7
d_call: TRBD1
clone_size: few
cdr3_aa: CASSWGQGRFYEQYF
cdr3_nt: TGTGCCAGCAGCTGGGGACAGGGAAGGTTTTACGAGCAGTACTTC

cdr3_length: 15
v_call: TRBV5-6
j_call: TRBJ1-2
d_call: TRBD1
clone_size: few
cdr3_aa: CASSTDLTGARGYTF
cdr3_nt: TGTGCCAGCAGCACAGACTTGACAGGGGCTCGGGGCTACACCTTC

cdr3_length: 14
v_call: TRBV3-1
j_call: TRBJ1-1
d_call: .
clone_size: many
cdr3_aa: CASSQSQAATEAFF
cdr3_nt: TGTGCCAGCAGCCAGTCACAGGCAGCGACTGAAGCTTTCTTT

cdr3_length: 15
v_call: TRBV6-5
j_call: TRBJ2-3
d_call: .
clone_size: .
cdr3_aa: CASSYSGLSTDTQYF
cdr3_nt: TGTGCCAGCAGTTATTCCGGACTGAGCACAGATACGCAGTATTTT

cdr3_length: 14
v_call: TRBV12-3/TRBV12-4
j_call: TRBJ1-2
d_call: .
clone_size: .
cdr3_aa: CASSLSGRDDGYTF
cdr3_nt: TGTGCCAGCAGTTTATCAGGGAGGGATGATGGCTACACCTTC

cdr3_length: 13
v_call: TRBV12-3/TRBV12-4
j_call: TRBJ2-2
d_call: .
clone_size: many
cdr3_aa: CASSPRLTGELFF
cdr3_nt: TGTGCCAGCAGTCCCCGACTCACCGGGGAGCTGTTTTTT

cdr3_length: 14
v_call: TRBV3-1
j_call: TRBJ1-6
d_call: TRBD1
clone_size: .
cdr3_aa: CASSQEYRGSPLHF
cdr3_nt: TGTGCCAGCAGCCAAGAATACAGGGGATCACCCCTCCACTTT

cdr3_length: 13
v_call: TRBV20-1
j_call: TRBJ2-7
d_call: .
clone_size: .
cdr3_aa: CSAGTGLSYEQYF
cdr3_nt: TGCAGTGCCGGTACAGGGTTATCCTACGAGCAGTACTTC

cdr3_length: 12
v_call: TRBV29-1
j_call: TRBJ2-3
d_call: .
clone_size: .
cdr3_aa: CSVGVSNQAQYF
cdr3_nt: TGCAGCGTTGGGGTGTCAAACCAGGCGCAGTATTTT

cdr3_length: 14
v_call: TRBV29-1
j_call: TRBJ1-5
d_call: .
clone_size: many
cdr3_aa: CSVEDLHGYQPQHF
cdr3_nt: TGCAGCGTTGAAGATCTTCACGGGTATCAGCCCCAGCATTTT

cdr3_length: 15
v_call: TRBV11-2
j_call: TRBJ2-5
d_call: TRBD1
clone_size: .
cdr3_aa: CASSRRTGYQETQYF
cdr3_nt: TGTGCCAGCAGCCGTCGGACAGGGTACCAAGAGACCCAGTACTTC

cdr3_length: 12
v_call: TRBV6-5
j_call: TRBJ2-3
d_call: .
clone_size: few
cdr3_aa: CASSYAEGTQYF
cdr3_nt: TGTGCCAGCAGTTACGCGGAGGGTACGCAGTATTTT

cdr3_length: 12
v_call: TRBV5-1
j_call: TRBJ2-7
d_call: TRBD1
clone_size: many
cdr3_aa: CASKGTGYEQYF
cdr3_nt: TGCGCCAGCAAAGGGACAGGCTACGAGCAGTACTTC

cdr3_length: 15
v_call: TRBV7-3
j_call: TRBJ2-2
d_call: .
clone_size: few
cdr3_aa: CASSPRVGGTGELFF
cdr3_nt: TGTGCCAGCAGCCCTCGTGTGGGGGGCACCGGGGAGCTGTTTTTT

cdr3_length: 16
v_call: TRBV4-1
j_call: TRBJ2-7
d_call: .
clone_size: few
cdr3_aa: CASSQDQGPSQYEQYF
cdr3_nt: TGCGCCAGCAGCCAAGATCAGGGGCCATCCCAATACGAGCAGTACTTC

cdr3_length: 15
v_call: TRBV10-3
j_call: TRBJ2-7
d_call: TRBD2
clone_size: many
cdr3_aa: CAISESVTSGYEQYF
cdr3_nt: TGTGCCATCAGTGAGTCTGTTACTAGCGGTTACGAGCAGTACTTC